Below, one T cell receptor (beta chain) is given with its context. Its antigen has not been determined. Base qualities are not provided; no much larger clone lies one nucleotide away. V drops 4 bases and J drops 4 bases, leaving 10 bases in between. The CDR3 contains 14 residues, cysteine and phenylalanine counted. Only the CDR3 DNA is retained, 42 bases long and in frame from the first base. Per the germline V gene (reference sequence), SEHNR is the CDR1 and FQNEAQ is the CDR2. The data stem from a study of cytomegalovirus exposure and HLA in healthy donors (dated by TCRdb to 2016 to 2017). About the study as a whole: An earlier analysis of approximately 600 of the donors reported 250 to 300 Gb of sequence data and around 120 million unique TCR beta sequences from 150 million to 200 million T cells. Approximately 310 gigabases of sequencing data and some 85 million unique TCR sequences were included in an early release covering 550 to 650 HLA-typed donors. Of the 350 to 400 genotyped donors, roughly 80% fell in the genetic ancestry cluster associated with self-reported Caucasian donors. The aim of the study was to test whether cataloging public T cell receptors could identify signatures of past pathogen exposure. The T cell repertoires of under 750 subjects were profiled by immunosequencing and related to cytomegalovirus serostatus. Along with the roughly 710-subject first cohort, a separate validation cohort of 120 different subjects was used. To predict cytomegalovirus infection status, the study combined high-throughput TCR immunosequencing, statistical association of individual TCRs with disease status, and machine learning. A later analysis re-examined previously published TCR beta repertoires from just over 650 donors and added high-resolution HLA genotyping to investigate patterns of TCR occurrence. The later analysis used no new phenotypic data to find candidate immune exposures, relying instead on TCR beta sequences and their occurrence across donors. An earlier analysis of some 600 of the donors applied high-throughput TCR beta sequencing to assess whether each TCR beta V gene segment acted as functional or pseudogenic. Alongside the repertoire data, information on donor age, sex, ethnicity and CMV serostatus was compiled. In a later genetic analysis, genome-wide SNP genotypes for about three fifths of the roughly 670 donors were used, and that subset was treated as a discovery cohort. All discovery cohort repertoires had been generated using a single sequencing platform. Both class I and class II loci were covered by HLA typing, at four-digit resolution. Typing coverage differed by locus: A, B, C, DRB1 and DQB1 were typed in roughly 620-630 donors, DQA1 in approximately 520, DPA1 in roughly 590, and DPB1 in around 440. Because of strong linkage in the cohort, a handful of DR-DQ haplotypes were treated as single units for association and clustering. Across around 400 genotyped donors of the cohort, an average of roughly 250,000 unique TCR beta nucleotide sequences per donor were sequenced, and 15% to 20% of those sequences were non-productive. The study at large found these results: Immune exposure information for the cohort was limited to CMV serostatus. V-gene and J-gene trimming of TCR beta chains was associated with a missense DCLRE1C variant in a later genetic analysis, and the association was replicated in an independent cohort. An earlier analysis of around 500 of the donors showed that most TCR beta V segments appeared in productive rearrangements either about 87% or about 30% of the time, which broadly matched IMGT annotations. According to a later analysis, parvovirus B19, influenza, CMV and Epstein-Barr virus appeared linked to several top co-occurrence clusters. Because counts were too low, some 17 rarely observed V segments, including chromosome 9 orphons, were left out of the earlier analysis of 587 of the donors. Because the 87-base-pair reads could not distinguish some IMGT-functional V segments, including TRBV6-2 and TRBV6-3, those segments were excluded. Cytomegalovirus status was reported to be diagnosed by the classifier with high specificity and sensitivity in both the original and validation cohorts. Assigning TCR associations to individual alleles was difficult when HLA alleles, especially DR and DQ, strongly co-occurred. In a later analysis, HLA-associated TCR beta chains showed more clonal expansion and lower generation probabilities than non-associated chains that were equally common. A later genetic analysis reported fewer N-insertions in productive TCRs among donors in an Asian-associated ancestry cluster than the roughly 670-donor mean. HLA typing was unavailable for some donors at each locus, so association tests used only the typed subset. The sequencing pipeline was judged likely to have produced a cluster of highly shared sequence variants as a technical artifact. According to a later analysis, TCR association rates differed among HLA loci, with DRB1 alleles showing the most associated TCRs and HLA-C alleles showing the fewest. The authors suggested that the approach could potentially be extended to other disease states and immunological phenotypes. Sequencing depth was assumed to be roughly uniform across donors in the presence/absence analyses, though that assumption may not hold. A further reported finding was that TCR beta sequences accurately predicted the HLA-A and HLA-B alleles for most subjects in the first cohort. A few of the identified cytomegalovirus-associated TCR beta chains were confirmed in vitro to be specific for cytomegalovirus antigens. The study gave a list of about 160 TCR beta chains associated with cytomegalovirus. At a false discovery rate of 0.05, a later analysis linked 15,000 to 20,000 TCR beta sequences to specific HLA alleles. Linkage disequilibrium might explain the correlated functional status among segregating V segments, but an unknown experimental factor could not be ruled out. This cohort had only TCR beta chains sequenced, and the lack of alpha or paired-chain data limited which features could be detected. While some public TCRs were present in many individuals, most TCR sequences turned up only very rarely across donors. According to a later analysis, most CMV-associated TCR beta chains appeared to be HLA-restricted, and the HLA associations seemed to be driven largely by CMV exposure.

The cohort comprised 666 healthy bone marrow donors. All cohort members were sampled while nominally healthy, although unrecorded immune exposures were likely present. The donor tested CMV seropositive and was one of the 289 seropositive cohort members. A peripheral blood sample was collected from each donor, and TCR beta sequencing was performed on peripheral blood mononuclear cells. Genomic DNA was extracted from the blood cell samples with the Qiagen DNeasy Blood Extraction Kit. The library came from the immunoSEQ multiplex PCR assay. The multiplex PCR relied on a mix of 60 forward primers for TCR Vbeta segments and 13 reverse primers for TCR Jbeta segments. Amplification of the CDR3 region of rearranged TCR beta genes was performed with a multiplex PCR assay on genomic DNA. On the Illumina HiSeq System, the amplified TCR beta libraries were sequenced as 87-base-pair reads. The original methods were these. A later analysis tallied around 87 million unique TCR beta chains across the 666 repertoires, and approximately 12 million of those chains were shared by two or more donors. A nearest-neighbor algorithm error-corrected the raw reads and collapsed the reads into unique sequences, merging closely related sequences to remove PCR and sequencing errors. To assign V, D and J gene segments, CDR3 sequences were aligned to IMGT reference sequences. For a sequence to be retained, at least a six-nucleotide match to both a V gene segment and a J gene segment was required. A rearrangement counted as productive if the CDR3 had no stop codons and remained in frame with V and J, and every other rearrangement counted as non-productive. CDR3 was defined by IMGT convention, running from the second conserved V-encoded cysteine to the conserved J-encoded phenylalanine. In an earlier analysis of 587 of the donors, sequences lacking an unambiguous match to a single V gene segment were excluded. In an earlier analysis of 587 of the donors, V segments were called functional above 56.7% productive rearrangements and were called segregating when the between-donor standard deviation exceeded 5%. To diagnose cytomegalovirus status from the catalog of TCR beta chain sequences, a statistical classification framework was built. In a later analysis, TCR nucleotide sequences were compared against IMGT/GENE-DB human TR gene sequences so that V and J genes could be assigned. Using the TCRdist pipeline, a later analysis assigned CDR3 sequences along with most-parsimonious VDJ recombination scenarios. In a later analysis, each TCR beta chain was defined by its CDR3 amino acid sequence together with its V-gene family, and reads lacking a unique V-gene family were excluded. To address suspected cross-contamination and a sequencing artifact, a later analysis removed under 600 highly shared, low-generation-probability nucleotide sequences. A later analysis calculated a clonal expansion index for each public chain from normalized within-repertoire ranks of inferred template counts. In a later analysis, generation probabilities were computed using a VDJ recombination model fitted to out-of-frame rearrangements, and the results were checked against IGoR. In a later analysis, hypergeometric tests were used to score TCR-TCR, TCR-HLA and TCR-CMV co-occurrence, with a repertoire-size bias correction applied to TCR pairs. In a later analysis, false discovery rates were estimated by permuting HLA or CMV assignments 20 times. In a later analysis, co-occurring TCRs were grouped with DBSCAN, and TCRdist sequence similarity was added when clustering was performed within HLA-allele-positive subsets. Co-occurrence clustering excluded repertoires with fewer than 30,000 or more than 120,000 public chains, plus five with anomalous nucleotide sharing. TCRdb took over this immuneACCESS table, retaining in-frame rearrangements with V and J assigned. Such tables are incomplete; in checked studies, under half of the missing clones stem from an unresolved V gene, and the remainder is unexplained. V and J calls and clone size follow that table, whereas D and trimming were derived from the DNA. The sample has under 200,000 clones on record, 75% to 85% of them singletons. The ten largest clonotypes hold roughly 7% of the sample.

The V and J genes are TRBV7-9 and TRBJ1-4; no confident D gene assignment can be made. The specimen sequenced was PBMCs. The source of this sequence is a male donor in good health and CMV-seropositive. The sequenced DNA is TGTGCCAGCAGCTCCTTTTACAGTAATGAAAAACTGTTTTTT. Its protein reads: CASSSFYSNEKLFF.